The following is a TCR beta chain sequence with its context. The antigen is not known. Profiling relied on immunoSEQ multiplex PCR, and the TCRdb table lists in-frame clones only, not all of them. The sample records around 100,000 clones, 90% being singletons. The time point was: week 11, during vaccination. Each dose of the vaccine consisted of 300 ug of mutant IDH1 20-mer peptide, with topical imiquimod. These data originate in a study of a mutant IDH1 vaccine in newly diagnosed glioma. With 6 bases clipped from V and 0 bases from J, the junction kept 4 bases outside the gene matches. Germline CDR1 and CDR2: SEHNR and FQNEAQ (reference sequence). The CDR3 totals 15 residues.

The chain is built from TRBV7-9 and TRBJ2-2, with TRBD2 identical over 7 bases. Specimen: PBMCs, collected from a glioma patient whose treatment included an IDH1 peptide vaccine. The sequence was obtained from a woman aged 50 to 60 with glioma. The CDR3 loop reads CASSLSGANTGELFF. CDR3 DNA sequence: TGTGCCAGCAGTCTGAGCGGGGCGAACACCGGGGAGCTGTTTTTT.